The 22 T cell receptor beta chains reported below all come from one sample, sequenced in a study of blood T cell repertoires in COVID-19. The assay was immunoSEQ multiplex PCR, and TCRdb's table has in-frame clones only and misses some. The sample consists of tens of thousands of clones, about 90% of them appearing once. The specimen was peripheral blood. The source of these receptors is a woman older than 75 with COVID-19, enrolled during active disease.

This clone has a single count. This chain connects TRBV7-9 to TRBJ1-4; D call uncertain. This CDR3 contains 14 residues. The V gene lost 0 bases and the J gene lost 7 bases, with 9 bases spanning the gap. In germline, CDR1 is SEHNR, CDR2 FQNEAQ (reference sequence). The CDR3 DNA follows: TGTGCCAGCAGCTTAGCGGGTTCGGGTGAAAAACTGTTTTTT. It codes for CASSLAGSGEKLFF.

The rearrangement links TRBV6-5 to TRBJ1-2, with D maybe TRBD1 (5 bases). Germline loops: CDR1 MNHEY, CDR2 SVGAGI. This CDR3 comprises 13 residues. Trimming removed 6 bases from V and 7 bases from J, with 15 bases in between. As DNA, the CDR3 is TGTGCCAGCAGAAAGGGAGGGGAGGGTGGCTACACCTTC. It yields the protein CASRKGGEGGYTF.

The chain employs TRBV4-1 and TRBJ1-4, with D possibly being TRBD1 (6 bases). The CDR3 runs to 17 residues. V was trimmed by 3 bases and J by 0 bases, leaving 14 bases between them. CDR1 and CDR2 (germline): MGHRA, YSYEKL. This CDR3 is CASSQGPQGATNEKLFF. CDR3 sequence (DNA): TGCGCCAGCAGCCAGGGCCCACAGGGAGCAACTAATGAAAAACTGTTTTTT.

This rearrangement joins TRBV19 to TRBJ1-1; TRBD1 agrees at 8 bases. CDR3 size: 12 residues. J gave up 5 bases and V 8 bases, and 4 bases lay outside the gene matches. Germline CDR1 is LNHDA and CDR2 is SQIVND (reference sequence). As DNA, the CDR3 is TGTGCCAGTCACAGGGGGGGGACTGAAGCTTTCTTT. Its translation is CASHRGGTEAFF.

The rearrangement joins TRBV6-5 to TRBJ2-7; D not resolved. CDR3 length: 11 residues. Looked up from germline, CDR1 is MNHEY and CDR2 is SVGAGI. V gave up 2 bases and J gave up 9 bases, with 8 bases separating them. The CDR3 protein is CASSYGLGQYF. The DNA of the CDR3 is TGTGCCAGCAGTTACGGGCTCGGGCAGTACTTC.

Only a few counts were recorded for this clone. The chain is built from TRBV27 and TRBJ1-1; D is perhaps TRBD1 (5 bases). Deletions cut 5 bases from V and 6 bases from J, with 16 bases between. There are 14 residues in the CDR3. CDR1 is MNHEY and CDR2 is SMNVEV in the germline V gene (reference sequence). The CDR3 is CASSTLGGSSEAFF. CDR3 DNA sequence: TGTGCCAGCAGTACCCTGGGGGGTTCCTCTGAAGCTTTCTTT.

This sequence joins TRBV27 and TRBJ2-3, with a possible D match to TRBD2 (6 bases). This CDR3 is built from 17 residues. Trimming removed 2 bases at V and 2 bases at J, with 17 bases between. Germline lookup yields CDR1 MNHEY and CDR2 SMNVEV (reference sequence). The CDR3 loop reads CASSLRLRRASTDTQYF. The CDR3 DNA follows: TGTGCCAGCAGTTTACGGTTACGGAGGGCCTCCACAGATACGCAGTATTTT.

V is TRBV15 and J is TRBJ2-3; possibly TRBD2 for D (6 bases). CDR1 and CDR2 (germline): LNHNV, YYDKDF (reference sequence). Trimming cost V 1 base and J 5 bases, with 13 bases left between them. This CDR3 has 15 residues. As DNA, the CDR3 is TGTGCCACCAGCAGAGCCCCGGGGCGGGGAGATACGCAGTATTTT. Encoded protein: CATSRAPGRGDTQYF.

This clone was seen just once. The V call is TRBV5-4, the J call TRBJ2-1, with a possible D match to TRBD2 (6 bases). Germline lookup yields CDR1 SGHNT and CDR2 YYREEE (reference sequence). The CDR3 sequence is 15 residues long. V lost 4 bases and J lost 8, with 19 bases in between. CDR3 residues: CASSREPQEGHEQFF. The DNA of the CDR3 is TGTGCCAGCAGCCGGGAGCCCCAGGAGGGGCATGAGCAGTTCTTC. Complete variable domain (other parts from reference TRBV5-4 and TRBJ2-1): ETGVTQSPTHLIKTRGQQVTLRCSSQSGHNTVSWYQQALGQGPQFIFQYYREEENGRGNFPPRFSGLQFPNYSSELNVNALELDDSALYLCASSREPQEGHEQFFGPGTRLTVL.

In its sample, this clone was seen once. This chain joins TRBV3-1 (or the pseudogene TRBV3-2) and TRBJ2-2, with D perhaps TRBD1 (5 bases). Trimming left V 4 bases short and J 1 base short, with 7 bases between. In germline, CDR1 is LGHDT, CDR2 YNNKEL (reference sequence). The CDR3 consists of 14 residues. CDR3 residues: CASSRQGNTGELFF. CDR3 DNA sequence: TGTGCCAGCAGCCGGCAGGGGAACACCGGGGAGCTGTTTTTT.

This clone came up a few times. The gene calls are TRBV28 and TRBJ2-5; D is perhaps TRBD1 (6 bases). In germline, CDR1 is MDHEN, CDR2 SYDVKM. The length of the CDR3 is 17 residues. V gave up 6 bases and J gave up 8 bases, with 28 bases separating them. As DNA, the CDR3 is TGTGCCAGCAGCAATCCGGGACACCGGGAAGTAAGAGAAACCCAGTACTTC. This gives the protein CASSNPGHREVRETQYF.

The chain has TRBV5-1 and TRBJ1-2; D call uncertain. The length of the CDR3 is 17 residues. Trimming cost V 6 bases and J 1 base, with 22 bases left between them. Germline V gene sequence: CDR1 SGHRS, CDR2 YFSETQ. CDR3 sequence: CASTSSWQTTLNYGYTF. In DNA form, the CDR3 reads TGCGCCAGCACCTCCTCGTGGCAGACAACTCTTAACTATGGCTACACCTTC.

The chain combines TRBV25-1 with TRBJ2-4; D gene unclear. The germline CDR1 and CDR2 sequences are MGHDK and SYGVNS. CDR3 length: 15 amino acids. With 4 bases removed from V and 0 bases from J, the gap between germline ends came to 10 bases. CDR3 protein: CASSGVDLAKNIQYF. CDR3 nucleotides: TGTGCCAGCAGTGGAGTAGACTTAGCCAAAAACATTCAGTACTTC.

This chain joins TRBV5-1 and TRBJ2-7, with D possibly being TRBD2 (5 bases). The V end was cut by 1 base, the J end by 0 bases, with 11 bases between. The germline gives CDR1 SGHRS, CDR2 YFSETQ. The CDR3 totals 15 residues. The CDR3 here is CASSLLTAGSYEQYF. The CDR3 DNA reads TGCGCCAGCAGCTTGTTAACGGCGGGCTCCTACGAGCAGTACTTC.

The chain uses TRBV18 and TRBJ2-2; TRBD1 agrees at 7 bases. The CDR3 spans 14 residues. Germline values: CDR1 KGHSH, CDR2 LQKENI. V trimming: 1 base; J trimming: 6 bases; junction bases outside the gene matches: 2. CDR3 coding DNA: TGTGCCAGCTCACCACGACAGGGACCCGGGGAGCTGTTTTTT. Translating gives CASSPRQGPGELFF. Full variable domain (missing parts from reference TRBV18 and TRBJ2-2): NAGVMQNPRHLVRRRGQEARLRCSPMKGHSHVYWYRQLPEEGLKFMVYLQKENIIDESGMPKERFSAEFPKEGPSILRIQQVVRGDSAAYFCASSPRQGPGELFFGEGSRLTVL.

The chain carries TRBV6-6 and TRBJ2-1; 8 positions agree with TRBD2. CDR1 and CDR2 (germline): MNHNY, SVGAGI (reference sequence). This CDR3 has 16 residues. V was clipped by 1 base and J by 4 bases; unmatched bases: 6. The CDR3 loop reads CASSYLRGAPYNEQFF. DNA of the CDR3: TGTGCCAGCAGTTACTTGCGGGGGGCTCCTTACAATGAGCAGTTCTTC.

The CDR3: CASSSDASGTPTYNEQFF. CDR3 in DNA: TGTGCCAGCAGCTCCGACGCGTCGGGGACACCAACCTACAATGAGCAGTTCTTC. The genes are TRBV7-9 and TRBJ2-1; D is perhaps TRBD1 (6 bases). The CDR3 loop spans 18 amino acids. The germline V gene has CDR1 SEHNR and CDR2 FQNEAQ (reference sequence). Trimming removed 4 bases at V and 2 bases at J, with 21 bases between.

The V call is TRBV18, the J call TRBJ2-5; D may be TRBD2 (5 bases). This CDR3 is 14 amino acids long. V was clipped by 6 bases and J by 0 bases, with 11 bases between them. CDR1 and CDR2 (germline): KGHSH, LQKENI. DNA of the CDR3: TGTGCCAGCTCCACCAGGCGGGACCAAGAGACCCAGTACTTC. Its protein product is CASSTRRDQETQYF.

The J gene is TRBJ2-2, the V gene TRBV5-1, with 8 positions matching TRBD2. After removal of 5 bases from V and 1 base from J, the junction contained 4 bases not matched to a gene. CDR1 SGHRS and CDR2 YFSETQ come from the germline V gene. There are 15 residues in the CDR3. The CDR3 is CASRKSGGNTGELFF. The CDR3 nucleotides are TGCGCCAGCAGGAAGAGCGGGGGGAACACCGGGGAGCTGTTTTTT.

In this sample, this clone turned up a few times. The chain couples TRBV7-9 to TRBJ2-7, with TRBD1 matching 9 bases. The J segment lost 5 bases and the V segment lost 5 bases, leaving 1 base of the junction unmatched. The CDR3 has 12 residues. The germline gives CDR1 SEHNR, CDR2 FQNEAQ (reference sequence). CDR3 bases: TGTGCCAGCAGCAGACAGGGGGACGAGCAGTACTTC. It codes for CASSRQGDEQYF.

In DNA, the CDR3 is TGCGCCAGCAGCCCCCGGAGTAGCACCGGGGAGCTGTTTTTT. Translated, it gives CASSPRSSTGELFF. This rearrangement joins TRBV5-1 to TRBJ2-2, with no clear D. Germline assignment: CDR1 SGHRS and CDR2 YFSETQ. The CDR3 runs to 14 residues. Trimming left V 4 bases short and J 4 bases short, with 11 bases between.

The chain carries TRBV6-5 and TRBJ2-2; tentative D call: TRBD1 (6 bases). Germline CDR1 reads MNHEY; CDR2 reads SVGAGI. CDR3 length: 14 amino acids. Trimming shortened V by 7 bases and J by 6 bases, and 15 bases separated the two germline ends. The DNA for the CDR3 is TGTGCCAGCATTCGGCACAGGGACGCCGGGGAGCTGTTTTTT. Translating it yields CASIRHRDAGELFF.